The rows below give T cell receptor beta chains drawn from one sample of a study of blood T cell repertoires in COVID-19. The protocol was immunoSEQ multiplex PCR, while the TCRdb copy is restricted to in-frame clones and leaves out a portion. This sample has about 56,000 clones, with roughly 72% found just once. Source material: peripheral blood. The receptors shown here come from a woman in her 70s with COVID-19, enrolled during active disease. The CDR3 runs from the conserved cysteine through the conserved F or W. The D gene is left open where the match is weak. Not all rows give a size; the values are once, few, many and, for expanded clones, a class.

clone size	V gene	D gene	J gene	CDR3 DNA	CDR3 protein
few	TRBV12-5	TRBD1	TRBJ2-7	TGTGCTAGTGGGCACGGGACAGCGGCCTACGAGCAGTACTTC	CASGHGTAAYEQYF
-	TRBV27	-	TRBJ2-7	TGTGCCAGCAGTTCCTTCCCGGGACTGCCCCTTAACGGGCAGTACTTC	CASSSFPGLPLNGQYF
-	TRBV2	TRBD2	TRBJ2-7	TGTGCCAGCAGTGACAAGCGGGGGTACTACGAGCAGTACTTC	CASSDKRGYYEQYF
-	TRBV5-1	TRBD1	TRBJ1-1	TGCGCCAGCAGCTGGGGACAGGGGAACACTGAAGCTTTCTTT	CASSWGQGNTEAFF
-	TRBV4-1	-	TRBJ1-2	TGCGCCAGCAGCCAAGCGGGGGGCGTGATCGGCGGCTACACCTTC	CASSQAGGVIGGYTF
once	TRBV7-2	TRBD2	TRBJ2-3	TGTGCCAGCAGCTTAGACGGCGGGGGGGCCTATCCAGATACGCAGTATTTT	CASSLDGGGAYPDTQYF
-	TRBV18	-	TRBJ1-1	TGTGCCAGCTCACCTACCAAGGGACTCCTCAGAGACACTGAAGCTTTCTTT	CASSPTKGLLRDTEAFF
-	TRBV27	-	TRBJ1-4	TGTGCCAGCAGTTTCGGTCGGGAAAATGAAAAACTGTTTTTT	CASSFGRENEKLFF
once	TRBV2	-	TRBJ1-1	TGTGCCAGCAGAAACAGGGAAAACACTGAAGCTTTCTTT	CASRNRENTEAFF
once	TRBV2	-	TRBJ1-6	TGTGCCAGCAGTGAATGGGGCTCCCTAAGCTCCTATAATTCACCCCTCCACTTT	CASSEWGSLSSYNSPLHF
few	TRBV10-1	-	TRBJ1-2	TGCGCCAGCCGGGACACTTGGTATGGCTACACCTTC	CASRDTWYGYTF
-	TRBV6-1	-	TRBJ1-4	TGTGCCAGCAGTGAGCAATGGCAGCGTAATGAAAAACTGTTTTTT	CASSEQWQRNEKLFF
-	TRBV18	-	TRBJ1-4	TGTGCCAGCTCTGGAGCAACTAATGAAAAACTGTTTTTT	CASSGATNEKLFF
-	TRBV25-1	-	TRBJ2-2	TGTGCCAGCAGTACTTATACCGGGGAGCTGTTTTTT	CASSTYTGELFF
many	TRBV5-6	-	TRBJ1-5	TGTGCCAGCAGCTTGTTTGGGGGGACGGGCAATCAGCCCCAGCATTTT	CASSLFGGTGNQPQHF
-	TRBV5-1	TRBD2	TRBJ2-1	TGCGCCAGCAGCTGGCAGACTAGCAGCAATGAGCAGTTCTTC	CASSWQTSSNEQFF
-	TRBV19	TRBD1	TRBJ2-1	TGTGCCAGTAGTAGCCGGGACAGGGGGCGCATTATACCTAATGAGCAGTTCTTC	CASSSRDRGRIIPNEQFF
-	TRBV6-6	TRBD2	TRBJ2-1	TGTGCCAGCAGCCGAACTAGCGGCGGTTCCTCCTACAATGAGCAGTTCTTC	CASSRTSGGSSYNEQFF
few	TRBV7-2	-	TRBJ2-2	TGTGCCAGCAGCCTTAACACCGGGGAGCTGTTTTTT	CASSLNTGELFF
few	TRBV2	-	TRBJ1-4	TGTGCCAAACAAGGGGGTCCTAATGAAAAACTGTTTTTT	CAKQGGPNEKLFF
once	TRBV2	TRBD1	TRBJ2-1	TGTGCCAGCGACAGGGGGCTTAACAATGAGCAGTTCTTC	CASDRGLNNEQFF
-	TRBV7-9	TRBD1	TRBJ2-3	TGTGCCAGCAGCCCGACAGGTAGGGGGCCAGATACGCAGTATTTT	CASSPTGRGPDTQYF
-	TRBV6-2/TRBV6-3	-	TRBJ1-1	TGTGCCAGCAGTTCCAACAGAAACACTGAAGCTTTCTTT	CASSSNRNTEAFF
-	TRBV3-1/TRBV3-2	TRBD1	TRBJ1-2	TGTGCCAGCAGCCAGCGGCCGGGACAGGGTACAGGCTACACCTTC	CASSQRPGQGTGYTF
-	TRBV20-1	-	TRBJ1-6	TGCAGTGCTAGAGTCGAGGGACCCCTCCACTTT	CSARVEGPLHF
-	TRBV5-6	TRBD1	TRBJ1-2	TGTGCCAGCAGCTTGAGGGGACAGAGCTATGGCTACACCTTC	CASSLRGQSYGYTF
-	TRBV18	-	TRBJ1-1	TGTGCCAGCTCACAAATGACAGGTGAAGCTTTCTTT	CASSQMTGEAFF
-	TRBV24-1	-	TRBJ2-1	TGTGCCACCAGTGATGACAGTTACAATGAGCAGTTCTTC	CATSDDSYNEQFF
-	TRBV6-1	-	TRBJ1-5	TGTGCCAGCAGTGAAGGGGCGCGGCCCCAGCATTTT	CASSEGARPQHF
-	TRBV6-2/TRBV6-3	-	TRBJ1-5	TGTGCCAGCAGTTACTCGATATTTGGTTTGGCTAGCAATCAGCCCCAGCATTTT	CASSYSIFGLASNQPQHF
once	TRBV7-6	TRBD2	TRBJ2-1	TGTGCCAGCAGCTTAGGTCAAGGTGGGGGACTAGGTCTCAATGAGCAGTTCTTC	CASSLGQGGGLGLNEQFF
once	TRBV9	TRBD1	TRBJ1-3	TGTGCCAGCAGCGTGGGACAGGCTCCGTCTGGAAACACCATATATTTT	CASSVGQAPSGNTIYF
once	TRBV28	TRBD1	TRBJ1-1	TGTGCCAGCAGTTCTCCTTGGCAGGGGGACACTGAAGCTTTCTTT	CASSSPWQGDTEAFF
-	TRBV9	-	TRBJ2-3	TGTGCCAGCAGCGCCTCCGACGGTTCGGGAACAGATACGCAGTATTTT	CASSASDGSGTDTQYF
-	TRBV10-3	-	TRBJ2-1	TGTGCCATCAGTGACTTAGGAGTGAATGAGCAGTTCTTC	CAISDLGVNEQFF
-	TRBV10-3	-	TRBJ2-6	TGTGCCATCAGTGAATCGGGGGCCAACGTCCTGACTTTC	CAISESGANVLTF
-	TRBV4-1	TRBD1	TRBJ1-5	TGCGCCAGCAGCCAAGAACAGACAGGGGATCAGCCCCAGCATTTT	CASSQEQTGDQPQHF
-	TRBV10-3	-	TRBJ2-2	TGTGCCATCAGGGACTACCACACCGGGGAGCTGTTTTTT	CAIRDYHTGELFF
-	TRBV5-1	-	TRBJ1-1	TGCGCCAGCAGCCCGGGACTCCGAGAGACTGAAGCTTTCTTT	CASSPGLRETEAFF
-	TRBV6-2/TRBV6-3	TRBD2	TRBJ2-7	TGTGCCAGCAGTCGAAATAGCGGGGGAAGCTCCTACGAGCAGTACTTC	CASSRNSGGSSYEQYF
-	TRBV19	TRBD1	TRBJ1-5	TGTGCCAGTAGTATTTACGCAGGGGGCTCCACCCGGGAGCCCCAGCATTTT	CASSIYAGGSTREPQHF
-	TRBV7-9	-	TRBJ2-7	TGTGCCAGCAGCTGGGACTTCTACGAGCAGTACTTC	CASSWDFYEQYF
-	TRBV2	TRBD1	TRBJ2-5	TGTGCCAGCAGCAAGGACAGGGGGCGCGGGGAGACCCAGTACTTC	CASSKDRGRGETQYF
few	TRBV4-1	-	TRBJ1-5	TGCGCCAGCAGCCAAGTTGGGGGGGGAAGCAATCAGCCCCAGCATTTT	CASSQVGGGSNQPQHF
-	TRBV19	TRBD1	TRBJ1-1	TGTGCCAGTAGTCCCCAGGGGGCCGGGGACACTGAAGCTTTCTTT	CASSPQGAGDTEAFF
-	TRBV28	TRBD2	TRBJ2-4	TGTGCCAGCAGTTTCGGACTAGCGGAAAACATTCAGTACTTC	CASSFGLAENIQYF
once	TRBV6-1	-	TRBJ1-6	TGTGCCAGCAGTGAACCCAGGACAGACTCCTATAATTCACCCCTCCACTTT	CASSEPRTDSYNSPLHF
-	TRBV18	-	TRBJ2-5	TGTGCCAGCTCACCACCAGCAGGGCAAGAGACCCAGTACTTC	CASSPPAGQETQYF